A selection of T cell receptor beta chains follows, all from one sample in a study of human T cells and chemical hapten exposure. TCRdb itself ran the RACE reads through MiXCR, one entry per CDR3 protein. The table has fewer than 85,000 distinct CDR3 sequences, more than 8.5% seen once. The material sequenced was whole blood, taken in connection with sensitization to the hapten diphenylcyclopropenone (DPC). These receptors originate from a woman in her twenties or thirties with alopecia areata. Some clones in this sample may be carry-over from other donors' samples. The CDR3 runs from the conserved cysteine through the conserved F or W. A D gene is named only where the DNA matches it firmly. Clone size, where shown, is once, few, many, or a class for clones that have expanded.

j_call d_call v_call clone_size cdr3_nt cdr3_aa
TRBJ1-2 TRBD1 TRBV3-1 many TGTGCCAGCAGCCCTGACTTGGGACAGACCTATGGCTACACCTTC CASSPDLGQTYGYTF
TRBJ2-7 NA TRBV2 NA TGTGCCAGCAGTACAAGAGGGGAGCAGTACTTC CASSTRGEQYF
TRBJ1-2 TRBD1 TRBV20-1 NA TGCAGTGTGAACAGGGGGCCGAGCAACCTTAACTATGGCTACACCTTC CSVNRGPSNLNYGYTF
TRBJ2-7 NA TRBV12-3/TRBV12-4 many TGTGCCAGCAGCCTGGGATCCTCCGGGGAGCAGTACTTC CASSLGSSGEQYF
TRBJ2-6 NA TRBV14 few TGTGCCAGCAGCCGAGAACATAGCTCTGGGGCCAACGTCCTGACTTTC CASSREHSSGANVLTF
TRBJ2-5 TRBD2 TRBV20-1 NA TGCAGTGCTAGAGACCCCGCTACCGCGACTAGCGGGGCCCAAGAGACCCAGTACTTC CSARDPATATSGAQETQYF
TRBJ2-3 NA TRBV10-3 many TGTGCCATCAGCGACCTAGCTGCGGCCGGCACAGATACGCAGTATTTT CAISDLAAAGTDTQYF
TRBJ2-1 TRBD2 TRBV6-2/TRBV6-3 many TGTGCCAGCAGTTATAGCGGGAGCACCTACAATGAGCAGTTCTTC CASSYSGSTYNEQFF
TRBJ1-4 NA TRBV12-3/TRBV12-4 many TGTGCCAGCAGTTTTGGTTTTGAAAAACTGTTTTTT CASSFGFEKLFF
TRBJ2-3 TRBD2 TRBV12-3/TRBV12-4 many TGTGCCAGCAGTTCGATAGCGGGAAGCACAGATACGCAGTATTTT CASSSIAGSTDTQYF
TRBJ1-2 NA TRBV28 many TGTGCCAGCAGTCCCCCGATTGGCTACACCTTC CASSPPIGYTF
TRBJ1-5 TRBD1 TRBV4-1 few TGCGCCAGCAGCCAAGGGACAGGGAGAAATCAGCCCCAGCATTTT CASSQGTGRNQPQHF
TRBJ2-5 TRBD1 TRBV12-3/TRBV12-4 NA TGTGCCAGCAGCCCGGGACAGGCCCAAGAGACCCAGTACTTC CASSPGQAQETQYF
TRBJ2-1 TRBD2 TRBV10-3 few TGTGCCATCAGGACGACTAGCGGGTACAATGAGCAGTTCTTC CAIRTTSGYNEQFF
TRBJ1-5 NA TRBV6-2/TRBV6-3 many TGTGCCAGCACAGGGTGGAGCAATCAGCCCCAGCATTTT CASTGWSNQPQHF
TRBJ2-1 TRBD2 TRBV2 many TGTGCCAGCAGTGTGGCTAGCGGGGAATCCTACAATGAGCAGTTCTTC CASSVASGESYNEQFF
TRBJ1-5 NA TRBV19 many TGTGCCAGTAGTCCCTGGGGTAGTCAGCCCCAGCATTTT CASSPWGSQPQHF
TRBJ2-3 TRBD1 TRBV2 many TGTGCCAGCAGGGGGACAGGGGGCGTAGATACGCAGTATTTT CASRGTGGVDTQYF
TRBJ1-6 TRBD1 TRBV6-5 many TGTGCCAGCAGTTACTCGATCCCGGGACAGGGGTACAATTCACCCCTCCACTTT CASSYSIPGQGYNSPLHF
TRBJ1-3 NA TRBV11-3 many TGTGCCAGCAGCTTTACAGGCGTCTCTGGAAACACCATATATTTT CASSFTGVSGNTIYF
TRBJ1-5 TRBD1 TRBV27 few TGTGCCAGCAGTTTATTGGCAGGGGGACCGAATCAGCCCCAGCATTTT CASSLLAGGPNQPQHF
TRBJ2-1 TRBD2 TRBV20-1 many TGCAGTGCTAAACCAGCGGGACCTTACAATGAGCAGTTCTTC CSAKPAGPYNEQFF
TRBJ1-1 NA TRBV20-1 NA TGCAGTGCTAGAACGACAGTTAACACTGAAGCTTTCTTT CSARTTVNTEAFF
TRBJ2-1 TRBD2 TRBV24-1 many TGTGCCACCAGTGATTCCGCCTCGACTAGCGGGAACTCCTACAATGAGCAGTTCTTC CATSDSASTSGNSYNEQFF
TRBJ2-2 NA TRBV7-9 many TGTGCCAGCAGCGCAAGCCGGACGGCGAACACCGGGGAGCTGTTTTTT CASSASRTANTGELFF
TRBJ2-4 TRBD2 TRBV12-3/TRBV12-4 many TGTGCCAGCAGCCTACTACGGGGGGGCGTGGCCAAAAACATTCAGTACTTC CASSLLRGGVAKNIQYF
TRBJ1-1 NA TRBV21-1 many TGTGCCAGCAGCAAATTGGAAGGGGGAGCTTTCTTT CASSKLEGGAFF
TRBJ1-3 NA TRBV29-1 NA TGCAGCGGAAGGGTAGGATCTGGAAACACCATATATTTT CSGRVGSGNTIYF
TRBJ1-1 NA TRBV7-9 many TGTGCCAGCAGCCCAACCTCTGGCAGCGAAGCTTTCTTT CASSPTSGSEAFF
TRBJ1-5 NA TRBV20-1 many TGCAGTGCTAGAATTGCGGCGAGCAATCAGCCCCAGCATTTT CSARIAASNQPQHF
TRBJ2-7 TRBD1 TRBV10-3 few TGTGCCATCAGTGAGTCGTGGGTGACAGGGCGGGTGACCTACGAGCAGTACTTC CAISESWVTGRVTYEQYF
TRBJ1-6 TRBD1 TRBV6-1 many TGTGCCAGCCTGGGACAGGCAAACAATTCACCCCTCCACTTT CASLGQANNSPLHF